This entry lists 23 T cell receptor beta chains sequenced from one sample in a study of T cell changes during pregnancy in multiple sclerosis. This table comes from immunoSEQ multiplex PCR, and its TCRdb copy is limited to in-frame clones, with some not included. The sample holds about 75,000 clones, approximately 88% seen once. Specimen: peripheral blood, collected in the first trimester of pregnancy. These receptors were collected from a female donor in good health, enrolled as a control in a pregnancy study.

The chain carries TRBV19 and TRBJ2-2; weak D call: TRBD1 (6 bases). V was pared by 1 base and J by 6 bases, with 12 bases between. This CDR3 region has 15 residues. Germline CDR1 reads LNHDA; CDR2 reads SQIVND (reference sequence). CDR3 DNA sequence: TGTGCCAGTAGTATAGTCGACAGGCCGGCCGGGGAGCTGTTTTTT. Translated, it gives CASSIVDRPAGELFF.

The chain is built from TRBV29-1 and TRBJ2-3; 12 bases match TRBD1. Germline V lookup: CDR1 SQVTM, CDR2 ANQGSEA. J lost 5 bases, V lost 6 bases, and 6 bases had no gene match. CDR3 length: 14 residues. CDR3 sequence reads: CSVRDRGRGDTQYF. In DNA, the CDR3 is TGCAGCGTGCGGGACAGGGGGCGCGGAGATACGCAGTATTTT.

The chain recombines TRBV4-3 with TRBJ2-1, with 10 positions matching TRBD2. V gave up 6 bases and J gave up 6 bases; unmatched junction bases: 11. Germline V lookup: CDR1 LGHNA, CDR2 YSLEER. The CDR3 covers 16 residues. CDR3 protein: CASSTLAGDGGNEQFF. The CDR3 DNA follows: TGCGCCAGCAGTACGCTAGCGGGAGATGGTGGCAATGAGCAGTTCTTC.

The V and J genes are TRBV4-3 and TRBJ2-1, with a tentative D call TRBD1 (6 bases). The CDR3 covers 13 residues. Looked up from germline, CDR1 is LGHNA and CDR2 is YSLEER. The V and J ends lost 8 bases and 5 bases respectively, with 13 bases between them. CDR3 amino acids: CASQGRTDNEQFF. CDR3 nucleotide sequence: TGCGCCAGCCAGGGGCGTACGGACAATGAGCAGTTCTTC.

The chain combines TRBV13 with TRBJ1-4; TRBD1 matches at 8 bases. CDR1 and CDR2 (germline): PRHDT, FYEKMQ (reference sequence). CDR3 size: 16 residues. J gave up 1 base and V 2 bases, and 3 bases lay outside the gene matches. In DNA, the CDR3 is TGTGCCAGCAGCTTATCACAGGGGGAAACTAATGAAAAACTGTTTTTT. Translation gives CASSLSQGETNEKLFF.

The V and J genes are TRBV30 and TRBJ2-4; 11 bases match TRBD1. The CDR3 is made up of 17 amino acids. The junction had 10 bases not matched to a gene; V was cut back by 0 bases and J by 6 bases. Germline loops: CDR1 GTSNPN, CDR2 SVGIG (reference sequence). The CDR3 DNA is TGTGCCTGGAGTGTAGCCCGGACAGGGGGCGGTGGAAACATTCAGTACTTC. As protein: CAWSVARTGGGGNIQYF.

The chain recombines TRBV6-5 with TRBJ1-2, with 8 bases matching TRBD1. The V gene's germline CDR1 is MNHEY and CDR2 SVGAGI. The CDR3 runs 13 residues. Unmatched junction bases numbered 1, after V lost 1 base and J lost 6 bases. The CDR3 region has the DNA TGTGCCAGCAGTTACTTGACAGGGGATGGCTACACCTTC. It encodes CASSYLTGDGYTF.

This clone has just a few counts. The CDR3 is CASSVQAHNSPLHF. The CDR3 DNA reads as TGTGCCAGCAGCGTACAAGCGCACAATTCACCCCTCCACTTT. V gene TRBV9 combines with J gene TRBJ1-6; D is uncertain. CDR3 length: 14 amino acids. Germline V CDR1 and CDR2: SGDLS, YYNGEE. V was shortened by 1 base and J by 7 bases, with 9 bases between the two germline ends.

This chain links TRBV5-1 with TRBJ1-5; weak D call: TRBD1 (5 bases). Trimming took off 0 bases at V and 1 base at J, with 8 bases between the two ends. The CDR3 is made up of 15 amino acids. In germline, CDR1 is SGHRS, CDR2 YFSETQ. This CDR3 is CASSLGQGSNQPQHF. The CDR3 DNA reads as TGCGCCAGCAGCTTGGGCCAGGGAAGCAATCAGCCCCAGCATTTT.

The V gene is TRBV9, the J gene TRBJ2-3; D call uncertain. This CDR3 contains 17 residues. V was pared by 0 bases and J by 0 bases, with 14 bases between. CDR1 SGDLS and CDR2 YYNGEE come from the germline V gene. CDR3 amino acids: CASSVGFGLSSTDTQYF. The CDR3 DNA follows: TGTGCCAGCAGCGTAGGATTCGGGTTGTCTAGCACAGATACGCAGTATTTT.

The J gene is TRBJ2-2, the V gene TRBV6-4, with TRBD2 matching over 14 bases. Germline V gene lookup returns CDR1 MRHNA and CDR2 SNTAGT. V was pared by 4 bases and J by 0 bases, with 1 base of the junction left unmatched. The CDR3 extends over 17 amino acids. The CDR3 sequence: CASSGLAGGPNTGELFF. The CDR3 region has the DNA TGTGCCAGCAGTGGACTAGCGGGAGGGCCGAACACCGGGGAGCTGTTTTTT.

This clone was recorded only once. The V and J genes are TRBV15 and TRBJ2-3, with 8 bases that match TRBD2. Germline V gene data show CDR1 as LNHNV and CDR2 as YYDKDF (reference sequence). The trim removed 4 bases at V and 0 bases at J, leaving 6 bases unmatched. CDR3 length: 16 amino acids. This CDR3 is CATSTLAGSSTDTQYF. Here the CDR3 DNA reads TGTGCCACCAGCACCCTAGCGGGTTCTAGCACAGATACGCAGTATTTT. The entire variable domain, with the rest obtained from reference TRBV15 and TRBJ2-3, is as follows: DAMVIQNPRYQVTQFGKPVTLSCSQTLNHNVMYWYQQKSSQAPKLLFHYYDKDFNNEADTPDNFQSRRPNTSFCFLDIRSPGLGDTAMYLCATSTLAGSSTDTQYFGPGTRLTVL.

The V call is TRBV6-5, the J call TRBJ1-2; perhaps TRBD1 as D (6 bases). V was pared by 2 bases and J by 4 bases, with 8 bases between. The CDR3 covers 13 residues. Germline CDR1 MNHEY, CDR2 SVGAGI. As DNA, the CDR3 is TGTGCCAGCAGTTACGCAGGGGCCTATGGCTACACCTTC. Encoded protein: CASSYAGAYGYTF.

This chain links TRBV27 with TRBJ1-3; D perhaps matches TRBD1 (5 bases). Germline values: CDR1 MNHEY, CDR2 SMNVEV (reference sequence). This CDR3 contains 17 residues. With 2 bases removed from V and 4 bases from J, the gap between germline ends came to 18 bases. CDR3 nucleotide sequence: TGTGCCAGCAGTTTAGCCGAAACAGGACGTCCGGGAAACACCATATATTTT. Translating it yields CASSLAETGRPGNTIYF.

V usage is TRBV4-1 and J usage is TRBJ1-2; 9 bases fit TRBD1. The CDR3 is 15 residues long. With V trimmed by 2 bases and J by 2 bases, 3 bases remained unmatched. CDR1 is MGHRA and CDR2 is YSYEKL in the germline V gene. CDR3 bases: TGCGCCAGCAGCCAACAAGACAGGGGGAACTATGGCTACACCTTC. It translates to CASSQQDRGNYGYTF.

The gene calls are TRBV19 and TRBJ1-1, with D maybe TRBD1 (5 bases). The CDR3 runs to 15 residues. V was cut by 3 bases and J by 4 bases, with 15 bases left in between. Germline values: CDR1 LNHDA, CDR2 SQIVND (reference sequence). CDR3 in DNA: TGTGCCAGTAGTATGCTATCAGGGTCGACCACTGAAGCTTTCTTT. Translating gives CASSMLSGSTTEAFF.

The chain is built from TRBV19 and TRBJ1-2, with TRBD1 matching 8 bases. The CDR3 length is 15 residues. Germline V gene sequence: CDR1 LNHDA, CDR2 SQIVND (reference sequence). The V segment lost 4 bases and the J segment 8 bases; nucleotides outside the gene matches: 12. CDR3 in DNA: TGTGCCAGTAGTACAAGGACAGGGAAGGGAGGCGGCTACACCTTC. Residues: CASSTRTGKGGGYTF.

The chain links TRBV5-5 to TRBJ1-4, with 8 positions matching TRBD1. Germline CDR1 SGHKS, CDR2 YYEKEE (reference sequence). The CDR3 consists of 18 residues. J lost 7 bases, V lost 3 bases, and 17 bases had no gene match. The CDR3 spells CASSSLRRVGQGGEKLFF. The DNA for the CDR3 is TGTGCCAGCAGCTCGCTCCGGAGAGTCGGACAGGGAGGTGAAAAACTGTTTTTT.

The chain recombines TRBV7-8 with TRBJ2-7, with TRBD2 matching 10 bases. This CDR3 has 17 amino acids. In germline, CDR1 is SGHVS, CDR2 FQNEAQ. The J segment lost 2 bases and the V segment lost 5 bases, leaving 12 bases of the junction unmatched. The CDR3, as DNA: TGTGCCAGCAGCCCCAATCGGGGTACTAGCGGGACCTACGAGCAGTACTTC. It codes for CASSPNRGTSGTYEQYF. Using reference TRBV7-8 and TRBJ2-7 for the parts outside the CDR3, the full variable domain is GAGVSQSPRYKVAKRGQDVALRCDPISGHVSLFWYQQALGQGPEFLTYFQNEAQLDKSGLPSDRFFAERPEGSVSTLKIQRTQQEDSAVYLCASSPNRGTSGTYEQYFGPGTRLTVT.

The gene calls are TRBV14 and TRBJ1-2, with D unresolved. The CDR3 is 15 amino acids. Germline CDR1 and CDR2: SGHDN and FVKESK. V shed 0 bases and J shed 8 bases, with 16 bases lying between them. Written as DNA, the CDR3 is TGTGCCAGCAGCCAAGATCTCAGATCACCGGGGGGCTACACCTTC. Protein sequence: CASSQDLRSPGGYTF.

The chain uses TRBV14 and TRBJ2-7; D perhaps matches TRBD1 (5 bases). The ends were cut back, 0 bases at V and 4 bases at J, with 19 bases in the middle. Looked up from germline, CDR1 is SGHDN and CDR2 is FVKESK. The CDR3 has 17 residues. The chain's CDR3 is CASSQDYWAGKLYEQYF. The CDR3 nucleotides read TGTGCCAGCAGCCAAGATTATTGGGCAGGGAAATTGTACGAGCAGTACTTC.

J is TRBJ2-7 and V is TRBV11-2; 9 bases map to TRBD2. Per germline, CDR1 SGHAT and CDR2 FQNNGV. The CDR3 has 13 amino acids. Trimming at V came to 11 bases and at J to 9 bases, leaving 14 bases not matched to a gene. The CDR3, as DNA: TGTGCCGGGAGACTCCAATATAGCGGGGGGCAGTACTTC. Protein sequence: CAGRLQYSGGQYF.

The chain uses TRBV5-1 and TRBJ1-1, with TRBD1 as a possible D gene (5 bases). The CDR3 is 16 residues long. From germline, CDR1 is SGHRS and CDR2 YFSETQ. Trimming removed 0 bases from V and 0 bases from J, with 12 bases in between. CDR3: CASSLEARGVNTEAFF. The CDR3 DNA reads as TGCGCCAGCAGCTTGGAAGCACGGGGGGTGAACACTGAAGCTTTCTTT.